A single sample is the source of the 18 T cell receptor beta chains below, sequenced in a study of beta chain features in type 1 diabetes. Study results and limitations: Shortening that was moderate but significant affected the TCRB CDR3s of Type 1 diabetes patients in all four CD4+ subsets.

These receptors' antigens are unknown. Expressed TCRB transcripts were sequenced, since all the RNA that had been isolated was reverse transcribed. Generated by immunoSEQ multiplex PCR, the TCRdb table keeps only in-frame clones and is missing some. This sample carries 500,000 to 850,000 clones, about an eighth of them seen once, and the ten largest clones take roughly 0.04%. What was sequenced was naive CD4+ T cells from blood. The receptors stem from a man between 18 and 35 years old with type 1 diabetes.

This rearrangement joins TRBV30 to TRBJ1-5; 7 positions agree with TRBD1. There are 13 residues in the CDR3. Germline CDR1 is GTSNPN and CDR2 is SVGIG (reference sequence). V lost 5 bases and J lost 4; bases outside the gene matches: 5. The CDR3 loop reads CAWATGRNQPQHF. CDR3 nucleotides: TGTGCCTGGGCGACAGGGCGAAATCAGCCCCAGCATTTT.

There are a few counts of this clone. One end of the junction varies from germline; a read error may be responsible. The V and J genes are TRBV7-7 and TRBJ2-5, with D tentatively TRBD1 (5 bases). Germline assignment: CDR1 SSHAT and CDR2 FNYEAQ (reference sequence). This CDR3 comprises 14 residues. CDR3 residues: CASSSLGVEETQYF. CDR3 DNA: TGTGCTAGCAGCTCCCTAGGGGTTGAAGAGACCCAGTACTTC.

The V call is TRBV11-3, the J call TRBJ1-1; perhaps TRBD1 as D (5 bases). Trimming stripped 0 bases from V and 1 base from J, with 9 bases between. Germline V gives CDR1 SGHNT, CDR2 YENEEA. This CDR3 comprises 15 residues. The chain's CDR3 is CASSLDGGRNTEAFF. The CDR3 coding sequence is TGTGCCAGCAGCTTAGATGGGGGGAGGAACACTGAAGCTTTCTTT.

The chain recombines TRBV2 with TRBJ2-2, with D tentatively TRBD1 or TRBD2 (6 bases each). The CDR3 contains 15 residues. Germline assignment: CDR1 SNHLY and CDR2 FYNNEI. With 8 bases removed from V and 0 bases from J, the gap between germline ends came to 13 bases. CDR3: CASEGGASNTGELFF. The CDR3 DNA follows: TGTGCCAGCGAGGGGGGAGCGTCGAACACCGGGGAGCTGTTTTTT. Complete variable domain (other parts from reference TRBV2 and TRBJ2-2): EPEVTQTPSHQVTQMGQEVILRCVPISNHLYFYWYRQILGQKVEFLVSFYNNEISEKSEIFDDQFSVERPDGSNFTLKIRSTKLEDSAMYFCASEGGASNTGELFFGEGSRLTVL.

The V gene is TRBV7-2, the J gene TRBJ1-2; tentative D call: TRBD1 (5 bases). The CDR3 runs to 15 residues. V was clipped by 1 base and J by 8 bases, with 17 bases between them. Germline assignment: CDR1 SGHTA and CDR2 FQGNSA. The CDR3 loop is CASSLENSGAKGYTF. CDR3 coding DNA: TGTGCCAGCAGCTTAGAAAACAGTGGGGCGAAAGGCTACACCTTC.

This clone was counted only a few times. The chain links TRBV30 to TRBJ1-1; tentative D call: TRBD1 (6 bases). There are 13 residues in the CDR3. Germline-derived CDR1 and CDR2 are GTSNPN and SVGIG (reference sequence). V was trimmed by 0 bases and J by 6 bases, leaving 11 bases between them. In nucleotides, the CDR3 is TGTGCCTGGAGTGTACAGGGATCTTCTGAAGCTTTCTTT. It specifies CAWSVQGSSEAFF.

In its sample, this clone was seen a few times. The rearrangement links TRBV25-1 to TRBJ1-5, with unresolved D. The CDR3 is made up of 13 amino acids. Trimming left V 4 bases short and J 3 bases short, with 7 bases between. Germline V gene data show CDR1 as MGHDK and CDR2 as SYGVNS. In DNA, the CDR3 is TGTGCCAGCAGTGCCAGCGCCAATCAGCCCCAGCATTTT. Its protein is CASSASANQPQHF.

In its sample, this clone was seen a few times. This sequence joins TRBV4-2 and TRBJ1-2; D is perhaps TRBD1 (5 bases). V lost 0 bases and J 8 bases, leaving 13 bases between the germline ends. The CDR3 extends over 14 amino acids. In germline, CDR1 is LGHNA, CDR2 YNFKEQ. CDR3 DNA: TGTGCCAGCAGCCAAGATGGGGCCAAATCCGGCTACACCTTC. Protein sequence: CASSQDGAKSGYTF.

This clone came up a few times. This sequence joins TRBV29-1 and TRBJ1-2; D unclear. V gave up 4 bases and J gave up 6 bases, with 9 bases separating them. The germline CDR1 and CDR2 sequences are SQVTM and ANQGSEA. The CDR3 extends over 11 amino acids. The CDR3 DNA is TGCAGCGTTGGACCCTCCAATGGCTACACCTTC. Protein product: CSVGPSNGYTF.

The table lists this clone with a few counts. This chain links TRBV19 with TRBJ1-2; a possible D gene is TRBD1 (5 bases). The CDR3 loop spans 14 amino acids. Trimming pared 4 bases from V and 4 bases from J, leaving 13 bases between. Germline V gene lookup returns CDR1 LNHDA and CDR2 SQIVND (reference sequence). The CDR3 region has the DNA TGTGCCAGTAGTACCCGAGGGGCCCTCTATGGCTACACCTTC. Translating it yields CASSTRGALYGYTF.

This clone was recorded a few times. The V gene is TRBV5-6, the J gene TRBJ2-5, with no clear D. In germline, CDR1 is SGHDT, CDR2 YYEEEE. V lost 3 bases, J lost 3 bases, and 12 bases lay in between. CDR3 size: 14 residues. This chain's CDR3 is CASSSVGTEETQYF. CDR3 bases: TGTGCCAGCAGCTCCGTGGGAACGGAAGAGACCCAGTACTTC. Full variable domain (missing parts from reference TRBV5-6 and TRBJ2-5): DAGVTQSPTHLIKTRGQQVTLRCSPKSGHDTVSWYQQALGQGPQFIFQYYEEEERQRGNFPDRFSGHQFPNYSSELNVNALLLGDSALYLCASSSVGTEETQYFGPGTRLLVL.

The rearrangement joins TRBV7-6 to TRBJ2-3; 14 bases match TRBD2. V lost 5 bases and J lost 2; bases outside the gene matches: 9. Looked up from germline, CDR1 is SGHVS and CDR2 is FNYEAQ. The CDR3 sequence is 18 residues long. CDR3 protein: CASSRGLAGGVVTDTQYF. DNA for the CDR3: TGTGCCAGCAGCCGAGGACTAGCGGGGGGCGTGGTCACAGATACGCAGTATTTT.

This clone was seen a handful of times. The J gene is TRBJ2-3, the V gene TRBV7-2; no clear D. V lost 3 bases and J lost 7, with 8 bases in between. Germline values: CDR1 SGHTA, CDR2 FQGNSA. The CDR3 totals 12 residues. This CDR3 reads CASSLRRNTQYF. CDR3 in DNA: TGTGCCAGCAGCTTGCGACGAAATACGCAGTATTTT.

The table lists this clone with a few counts. The rearrangement links TRBV29-1 to TRBJ2-5, with D possibly TRBD2 on 5 matching bases. CDR1 is SQVTM and CDR2 is ANQGSEA in the germline V gene. Trimming stripped 4 bases from V and 5 bases from J, with 14 bases between. This CDR3 is 13 amino acids long. In DNA form, the CDR3 reads TGCAGCGTTGTCTCGGGGTCTGGGGAGACCCAGTACTTC. Its protein product is CSVVSGSGETQYF. Drawing the rest from reference TRBV29-1 and TRBJ2-5, the complete variable domain is SAVISQKPSRDICQRGTSLTIQCQVDSQVTMMFWYRQQPGQSLTLIATANQGSEATYESGFVIDKFPISRPNLTFSTLTVSNMSPEDSSIYLCSVVSGSGETQYFGPGTRLLVL.

This clone was observed a few times. J is TRBJ1-2 and V is TRBV5-6, with D hard to call. The V end lost 0 bases, the J end lost 2 bases, and 14 bases lay between the germline ends. Germline V CDR1 and CDR2: SGHDT, YYEEEE. The CDR3 totals 16 residues. CDR3 in DNA: TGTGCCAGCAGCTTGGGTTTTGGAAACTCAAACTATGGCTACACCTTC. This encodes CASSLGFGNSNYGYTF. The full variable domain, rest sourced from reference TRBV5-6 and TRBJ1-2, is DAGVTQSPTHLIKTRGQQVTLRCSPKSGHDTVSWYQQALGQGPQFIFQYYEEEERQRGNFPDRFSGHQFPNYSSELNVNALLLGDSALYLCASSLGFGNSNYGYTFGSGTRLTVV.

This rearrangement joins TRBV20-1 to TRBJ1-1; D is unresolved. The germline CDR1 and CDR2 sequences are DFQATT and SNEGSKA (reference sequence). CDR3 length equals 11 residues. V was cut by 6 bases and J by 4 bases, with 9 bases left in between. The CDR3 sequence: CSAVGVTEAFF. The DNA of the CDR3 is TGCAGTGCCGTCGGAGTCACTGAAGCTTTCTTT.

This clone was counted only a few times. The chain links TRBV2 to TRBJ2-5; TRBD1 matches 7 bases. The germline V gene has CDR1 SNHLY and CDR2 FYNNEI. The trim removed 10 bases at V and 1 base at J, leaving 6 bases unmatched. The CDR3 sequence is 13 residues long. In DNA form, the CDR3 reads TGTGCCACCCAGGGACAGCCCCAAGAGACCCAGTACTTC. It yields the protein CATQGQPQETQYF.

This clone was detected only once. V and J are TRBV7-2 and TRBJ2-7; D remains ambiguous. Germline values: CDR1 SGHTA, CDR2 FQGNSA. V lost 1 base and J lost 3, with 7 bases in between. This CDR3 contains 13 residues. CDR3 sequence: CASSLEGRYEQYF. As DNA, the CDR3 is TGTGCCAGCAGCTTAGAAGGCCGCTACGAGCAGTACTTC.